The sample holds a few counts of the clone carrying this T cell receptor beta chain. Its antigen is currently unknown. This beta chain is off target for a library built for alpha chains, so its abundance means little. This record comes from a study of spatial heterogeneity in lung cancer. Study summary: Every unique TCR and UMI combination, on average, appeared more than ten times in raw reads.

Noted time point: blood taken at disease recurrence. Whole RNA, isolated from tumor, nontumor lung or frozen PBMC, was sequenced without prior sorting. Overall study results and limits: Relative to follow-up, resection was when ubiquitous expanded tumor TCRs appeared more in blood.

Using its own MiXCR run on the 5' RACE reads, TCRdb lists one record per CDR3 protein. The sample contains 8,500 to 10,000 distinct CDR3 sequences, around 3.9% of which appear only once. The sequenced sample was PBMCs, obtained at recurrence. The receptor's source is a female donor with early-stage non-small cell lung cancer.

Written as DNA, the CDR3 is TGTGCCAGCAGCTTAGGTTCGTGGGGACTAGCCGGAACCGGGGAGCTGTTTTTT. This codes for CASSLGSWGLAGTGELFF. The V call is TRBV11-3, the J call TRBJ2-2; 9 bases agree with TRBD2. The trim removed 1 base at V and 5 bases at J, leaving 11 bases unmatched. The CDR3 spans 18 residues. From germline, CDR1 is SGHNT and CDR2 YENEEA.